What follows are 3 T cell receptor beta chains derived from one specimen sequenced in a study of OX40 agonist ivuxolimab in advanced cancers. Only in-frame clones appear in the TCRdb table, and some are missing; sequencing was by immunoSEQ multiplex PCR. The sample yields over 65,000 clones, 86% seen once. The specimen comprised CD4+ or CD8+ T cells sorted from blood, sampled in a trial of the OX40 agonist ivuxolimab. Source of these receptors: an adult with an advanced solid tumor such as melanoma, head and neck, liver or kidney cancer.

The chain combines TRBV6-5 with TRBJ1-2, with TRBD1 matching over 8 bases. CDR3 length: 14 residues. Germline V gene sequence: CDR1 MNHEY, CDR2 SVGAGI. V dropped 0 bases and J dropped 8; count of bases not matched to a gene: 5. CDR3 protein: CASSYSDRGLGYTF. As DNA, the CDR3 is TGTGCCAGCAGTTACTCCGACAGGGGATTGGGCTACACCTTC.

This rearrangement joins TRBV6-5 to TRBJ1-4, with D unclear. This CDR3 region has 13 residues. CDR1 is MNHEY and CDR2 is SVGAGI in the germline V gene. Trimming pared 2 bases from V and 4 bases from J, leaving 5 bases between. In nucleotides, the CDR3 is TGTGCCAGCAGTTACGCGGGTAATGAAAAACTGTTTTTT. Amino acids: CASSYAGNEKLFF.

The chain is built from TRBV7-2 and TRBJ2-5, with 12 bases aligning to TRBD2. The V segment lost 3 bases and the J segment 5 bases; nucleotides outside the gene matches: 7. CDR1 SGHTA and CDR2 FQGNSA come from the germline V gene. The CDR3 loop spans 16 amino acids. The CDR3 here is CASSLLAGGPGETQYF. In nucleotides, the CDR3 is TGTGCCAGCAGCTTGCTAGCGGGAGGGCCGGGGGAGACCCAGTACTTC.